One and the same sample provided the 21 T cell receptor beta chains below, sequenced in a study of T cells in tumors after PD-1 blockade. Produced via immunoSEQ multiplex PCR; TCRdb's table is partial and in-frame only. The table records approximately 60,000 clones, approximately 79% of them present only once. This specimen was PBMCs, taken after anti-PD-1 treatment. These receptors all stem from a human donor with basal cell carcinoma.

The chain has TRBV7-8 and TRBJ1-2, with D perhaps matching TRBD1 (5 bases). Trimming pared 1 base from V and 5 bases from J, leaving 17 bases between. Germline assignment: CDR1 SGHVS and CDR2 FQNEAQ. The CDR3 spans 16 residues. CDR3 sequence: CASSLVEGPLLYGYTF. The CDR3 DNA reads TGTGCCAGCAGCTTAGTGGAGGGGCCGCTTCTATATGGCTACACCTTC.

The V and J genes are TRBV7-2 and TRBJ2-3, with TRBD2 matching over 9 bases. CDR1 is SGHTA, CDR2 FQGNSA, per germline. This CDR3 is built from 16 residues. J gave up 1 base and V 3 bases, and 5 bases lay outside the gene matches. CDR3 loop: CASSFQAGGRTDTQYF. The DNA for the CDR3 is TGTGCCAGCAGCTTTCAAGCGGGGGGCCGCACAGATACGCAGTATTTT.

V gene TRBV5-1 combines with J gene TRBJ2-3; D uncertain. Trimming stripped 4 bases from V and 6 bases from J, with 12 bases between. The CDR3 runs 13 residues. Germline CDR1 SGHRS, CDR2 YFSETQ. The CDR3 coding sequence is TGCGCCAGCAGCCCGGACCGTTCTGATACGCAGTATTTT. Translating gives CASSPDRSDTQYF.

This clone was observed a handful of times. V gene TRBV5-5 combines with J gene TRBJ1-1; no firm D call. Germline lookup yields CDR1 SGHKS and CDR2 YYEKEE (reference sequence). V gave up 1 base and J gave up 2 bases, with 9 bases separating them. The CDR3 runs to 14 residues. The CDR3 bases are TGTGCCAGCAGCTTGAAAACACGTAACACTGAAGCTTTCTTT. Encoded protein: CASSLKTRNTEAFF.

The chain links TRBV19 to TRBJ1-6; D is uncertain. V dropped 1 base and J dropped 7 bases, with 8 bases sitting between them. Germline loops: CDR1 LNHDA, CDR2 SQIVND (reference sequence). CDR3 length equals 14 residues. CDR3 DNA: TGTGCCAGTAGTATAGTTCAGGTCAATTCACCCCTCCACTTT. Translating gives CASSIVQVNSPLHF.

The chain combines TRBV2 with TRBJ2-3; D unresolved. The CDR3 covers 13 residues. Trimming removed 10 bases from V and 2 bases from J, with 13 bases in between. Germline V gene sequence: CDR1 SNHLY, CDR2 FYNNEI. The CDR3 sequence is CATWPGVTDTQYF. DNA of the CDR3: TGTGCCACCTGGCCTGGGGTCACAGATACGCAGTATTTT.

In this sample, this clone turned up a few times. The chain carries TRBV30 and TRBJ1-2, with 9 bases that match TRBD1. CDR1 is GTSNPN and CDR2 is SVGIG in the germline V gene (reference sequence). There are 13 residues in the CDR3. Trimming cost V 0 bases and J 8 bases; bases outside gene matches: 4. Here the CDR3 DNA reads TGTGCCTGGAGTGTAGGACAGGGGATCGGCTACACCTTC. Its protein product is CAWSVGQGIGYTF.

The chain carries TRBV28 and TRBJ1-5; D is unclear. The ends were cut back, 6 bases at V and 6 bases at J, with 12 bases in the middle. The CDR3 length is 13 residues. Per germline, CDR1 MDHEN and CDR2 SYDVKM. The CDR3 DNA follows: TGTGCCAGCAGGAGAATAATGGGTCAGCCCCAGCATTTT. Translated: CASRRIMGQPQHF.

This chain connects TRBV5-1 to TRBJ2-6; D gene ambiguous. Trimming pared 0 bases from V and 2 bases from J, leaving 6 bases between. The germline gives CDR1 SGHRS, CDR2 YFSETQ. This CDR3 region has 15 residues. The CDR3 reads CASSLVWAGANVLTF. The CDR3 DNA reads as TGCGCCAGCAGCTTGGTGTGGGCTGGGGCCAACGTCCTGACTTTC.

The gene calls are TRBV7-2 and TRBJ2-5, with 9 bases lining up with TRBD2. V was clipped by 5 bases and J by 4 bases; unmatched bases: 17. Germline V gives CDR1 SGHTA, CDR2 FQGNSA. The CDR3 runs to 18 residues. The CDR3 reads CASSHPGGSGGRGETQYF. The CDR3, as DNA: TGTGCCAGCAGCCACCCCGGGGGGAGCGGGGGGCGGGGAGAGACCCAGTACTTC.

The chain is built from TRBV19 and TRBJ2-1; 9 bases match TRBD2. Germline-derived CDR1 and CDR2 are LNHDA and SQIVND (reference sequence). With V trimmed by 1 base and J by 3 bases, 7 bases remained unmatched. The CDR3 length is 17 residues. CDR3 amino acids: CASSIGSTSGYYNEQFF. CDR3 bases: TGTGCCAGTAGTATAGGGTCGACTAGCGGTTACTACAATGAGCAGTTCTTC.

This clone was recorded at least ten times. The V and J genes are TRBV4-2 and TRBJ1-1; D may be TRBD1 (5 bases). V was cut by 3 bases and J by 3 bases, with 8 bases left in between. The germline V gene encodes CDR1 LGHNA and CDR2 YNFKEQ. The CDR3 spans 13 residues. The CDR3 DNA sequence: TGTGCCAGCAGCCACCCCAGGGACACTGAAGCTTTCTTT. This gives the protein CASSHPRDTEAFF.

This clone was counted a single time. This chain uses TRBV6-5 with TRBJ2-3; D gene unclear. Germline CDR1 MNHEY, CDR2 SVGAGI. Trimming removed 8 bases at V and 6 bases at J, with 9 bases between. There are 11 residues in the CDR3. The CDR3 sequence is CASGLVDTQYF. DNA of the CDR3: TGTGCCAGCGGCCTTGTGGATACGCAGTATTTT.

The chain has TRBV30 and TRBJ1-6, with 9 nucleotides matching TRBD1. Germline assignment: CDR1 GTSNPN and CDR2 SVGIG (reference sequence). This CDR3 has 15 amino acids. V shed 8 bases, J shed 7 bases, and the junction held 12 bases outside the gene matches. The CDR3 sequence: CARRNRDRENSPLHF. In DNA, the CDR3 is TGTGCCCGACGAAACCGGGACAGGGAGAATTCACCCCTCCACTTT.

The chain uses TRBV7-2 and TRBJ2-3, with 8 bases matching TRBD2. CDR1 SGHTA and CDR2 FQGNSA come from the germline V gene. The V gene end was trimmed by 3 bases and the J gene end by 4 bases; junction bases not matched to a gene: 6. The CDR3 totals 15 residues. The CDR3 loop is CASSLAGGRADTQYF. Here the CDR3 DNA reads TGTGCCAGCAGCTTGGCGGGGGGCCGCGCAGATACGCAGTATTTT.

This chain joins TRBV3-1 (or the pseudogene TRBV3-2) and TRBJ1-2; D possibly corresponds to TRBD1 (6 bases). Germline assignment: CDR1 LGHDT and CDR2 YNNKEL (reference sequence). V lost 4 bases and J 7 bases, leaving 13 bases between the germline ends. The CDR3 extends over 13 amino acids. The CDR3 coding sequence is TGTGCCAGCAGCCTACAGGGCCGCGGTGGCTACACCTTC. As protein: CASSLQGRGGYTF.

By sample fraction, this clone is medium-sized. The rearrangement joins TRBV4-2 to TRBJ2-7, with 7 bases fitting TRBD2. The CDR3 has 15 amino acids. Trimming at V came to 0 bases and at J to 3 bases, leaving 5 bases not matched to a gene. The germline V gene encodes CDR1 LGHNA and CDR2 YNFKEQ. Written as DNA, the CDR3 is TGTGCCAGCAGCCAAGATCTTCGGGGGGACTACGAGCAGTACTTC. Its translation: CASSQDLRGDYEQYF.

V and J are TRBV7-9 and TRBJ2-5, with D uncertain. V lost 6 bases to trimming and J lost 0 bases, with 5 bases between them. This CDR3 comprises 12 residues. In germline, CDR1 is SEHNR, CDR2 FQNEAQ (reference sequence). CDR3 region: CASREYQETQYF. In DNA, the CDR3 is TGTGCCAGCAGGGAGTACCAAGAGACCCAGTACTTC.

This chain links TRBV5-4 with TRBJ2-2; D might be TRBD2 (5 bases). V was clipped by 4 bases and J by 6 bases, with 10 bases between them. CDR1 and CDR2 (germline): SGHNT, YYREEE (reference sequence). CDR3 length: 13 residues. The CDR3 here is CASSRTGPGELFF. DNA for the CDR3: TGTGCCAGCAGCAGGACTGGTCCCGGGGAGCTGTTTTTT.

This rearrangement joins TRBV30 to TRBJ1-3, with 7 nucleotides matching TRBD1. The CDR3 is made up of 15 amino acids. V dropped 5 bases and J dropped 0; count of bases not matched to a gene: 7. The V gene's germline CDR1 is GTSNPN and CDR2 SVGIG (reference sequence). The CDR3 sequence is CAWARDSFSGNTIYF. Here the CDR3 DNA reads TGTGCCTGGGCCCGGGACAGCTTCTCTGGAAACACCATATATTTT.

This chain links TRBV6-5 with TRBJ1-4; 10 bases line up with TRBD1. Germline assignment: CDR1 MNHEY and CDR2 SVGAGI. Trimming at V came to 6 bases and at J to 8 bases, leaving 3 bases not matched to a gene. The CDR3 length is 13 residues. DNA for the CDR3: TGTGCCAGCAGGGGACAGGGGCCGGAAAAACTGTTTTTT. It is translated as CASRGQGPEKLFF.